This T cell receptor beta chain was captured by sequencing in a study of blood T cell repertoires in COVID-19. Study overall: The origin of the acute and convalescent COVID-19 samples was the United States, Italy and Spain.

CDR1 is SEHNR and CDR2 is FQNEAQ in the germline V gene (reference sequence). The CDR3 runs to 15 residues. Trimming cost V 5 bases and J 4 bases; bases outside gene matches: 9. In the study's own analysis: Reference gene primer amplification in the assay estimated nucleated cell counts. Sequenced by immunoSEQ multiplex PCR; TCRdb stores in-frame clones only, minus some. V, J and clone size were drawn from that table, and D and trimming were deduced from the DNA. The sample lists 55,000 to 75,000 clones, around 87% occurring once. V and J are TRBV7-9 and TRBJ2-7; TRBD2 matches at 9 bases. The source is a human donor with active COVID-19. The donor label of this sample is uncertain. Sequencing was carried out using peripheral blood. The CDR3 loop reads CASSMLAGSIYEQYF. The CDR3 nucleotides read TGTGCCAGCAGCATGCTAGCGGGATCGATTTACGAGCAGTACTTC.